The rows below give T cell receptor beta chains drawn from one sample of a study of T cells after yellow fever vaccination. MiXCR, applied by TCRdb to the 5' RACE reads, yields one record per CDR3 protein. The table records almost 600,000 distinct CDR3 sequences, approximately 12% of them present only once. The specimen comprised PBMCs, sampled on the day of the yellow fever booster vaccination. These receptors were collected from a man aged 30-40 years who received the YFV17D yellow fever vaccine. Both conserved end residues are part of each CDR3. A D gene is named only where the DNA matches it firmly. Part of the rows lack a size; the others show once, few, many or a class for expanded clones.

J: TRBJ2-2
V: TRBV3-1
size: NA
D: NA
DNA: TGTGCCAGCAGCCAAGATCGAAGAAGCGGAGCGAACACCGGGGAGCTGTTTTTT
CDR3: CASSQDRRSGANTGELFF

J: TRBJ2-5
V: TRBV20-1
size: NA
D: NA
DNA: TGCAGTGCTAGAGATACACTCCGGTCCCAGTACTTC
CDR3: CSARDTLRSQYF

J: TRBJ2-2
V: TRBV11-3
size: NA
D: NA
DNA: TGTGCCAGCAAGCTACACTCGGAGTTTGCCGGGGAGCTGTTTTTT
CDR3: CASKLHSEFAGELFF

J: TRBJ2-1
V: TRBV5-4
size: NA
D: TRBD1
DNA: TGTGCCAGCAGCTTTTATCAACAGGGGACGGGCGAGCAGTTCTTC
CDR3: CASSFYQQGTGEQFF

J: TRBJ2-1
V: TRBV20-1
size: NA
D: TRBD1
DNA: TGCAGTGCTACACAGGGGTCCAATGAGCAGTTCTTC
CDR3: CSATQGSNEQFF

J: TRBJ2-2
V: TRBV4-2
size: few
D: TRBD2
DNA: TGTGCCAGCAGCCAAGATCCGGGCGGGACTAGGTACACCGGGGAGCTGTTTTTT
CDR3: CASSQDPGGTRYTGELFF

J: TRBJ2-5
V: TRBV12-3/TRBV12-4
size: NA
D: TRBD1
DNA: TGTGCCAGCAGAAGGGGACAGCAAGAGACCCAGTACTTC
CDR3: CASRRGQQETQYF

J: TRBJ2-7
V: TRBV7-9
size: few
D: TRBD1
DNA: TGTGCCAGCAGCGAGATCAGGACAGGGGCAAGAGAGCAGTACTTC
CDR3: CASSEIRTGAREQYF

J: TRBJ2-3
V: TRBV4-1
size: NA
D: NA
DNA: TGCGCCAGCAGCCTCCCGGGAGTACGGGGAGGAGATACGCAGTATTTT
CDR3: CASSLPGVRGGDTQYF

J: TRBJ2-5
V: TRBV28
size: many
D: TRBD2
DNA: TGTGCCAGCAGTTTGAGCGGTTGGGACTTTGGTAGCGGGTTTCAAGAGACCCAGTACTTC
CDR3: CASSLSGWDFGSGFQETQYF

J: TRBJ2-7
V: TRBV28
size: few
D: NA
DNA: TGTGCCAGCAGCCACCTAACAGGCTACGAGCAGTACTTC
CDR3: CASSHLTGYEQYF

J: TRBJ2-6
V: TRBV20-1
size: few
D: NA
DNA: TGCAGTGCTTTGCAGACAGGCTCTGGGGCCAACGTCCTGACTTTC
CDR3: CSALQTGSGANVLTF

J: TRBJ2-1
V: TRBV7-8
size: NA
D: NA
DNA: TGTGCCAGCAGCTTTAGGCGGCCGAACCCTTACAATGAGCAGTTCTTC
CDR3: CASSFRRPNPYNEQFF

J: TRBJ1-6
V: TRBV7-9
size: NA
D: TRBD1
DNA: TGTGCCAGCAGCGACAGGGTTAATTCACCCCTCCACTTT
CDR3: CASSDRVNSPLHF

J: TRBJ2-2
V: TRBV5-1
size: NA
D: TRBD2
DNA: TGCGCCAGCAGCCTGGAACTAGCGGCCGGGGAGCTGTTTTTT
CDR3: CASSLELAAGELFF

J: TRBJ2-2
V: TRBV6-2/TRBV6-3
size: NA
D: NA
DNA: TGTGCCAGATCAACCGGGGAGCTGTTTTTT
CDR3: CARSTGELFF

J: TRBJ2-5
V: TRBV20-1
size: NA
D: NA
DNA: TGCAGTGCCGCTGAATTCGGGGGCCAAGAGACCCAGTACTTC
CDR3: CSAAEFGGQETQYF

J: TRBJ1-2
V: TRBV27
size: NA
D: NA
DNA: TGTGCCAGCAGCCAATGGGGGGGGCGGGATGGCTACACCTTC
CDR3: CASSQWGGRDGYTF

J: TRBJ2-3
V: TRBV3-1
size: NA
D: NA
DNA: TGTGCCAGCAGCCAAAGGACTCCAGATACGCAGTATTTT
CDR3: CASSQRTPDTQYF

J: TRBJ2-1
V: TRBV9
size: few
D: TRBD2
DNA: TGTGCCAGCAGCGTTGGGGCGGGAGCCCACAATGAGCAGTTCTTC
CDR3: CASSVGAGAHNEQFF

J: TRBJ2-1
V: TRBV29-1
size: few
D: NA
DNA: TGCAGCTCGAGCGGAAGCTCCTACAATGAGCAGTTCTTC
CDR3: CSSSGSSYNEQFF

J: TRBJ2-7
V: TRBV20-1
size: few
D: NA
DNA: TGCAGTGCTCCGGTCCTCTACGAGCAGTACTTC
CDR3: CSAPVLYEQYF

J: TRBJ2-1
V: TRBV7-2
size: few
D: TRBD1
DNA: TGTGCCAGCAGCTTAGCGGGACAGGGAGACAATGAGCAGTTCTTC
CDR3: CASSLAGQGDNEQFF

J: TRBJ2-7
V: TRBV14
size: few
D: NA
DNA: TGTGCCAGCAGCCTCCACCGGGACCCACCCGGCGAGCAGTACTTC
CDR3: CASSLHRDPPGEQYF

J: TRBJ2-5
V: TRBV5-4
size: few
D: TRBD1
DNA: TGTGCCAGCAGCTTCCGGGACAGGGGAGAGACCCAGTACTTC
CDR3: CASSFRDRGETQYF

J: TRBJ2-7
V: TRBV7-2
size: NA
D: NA
DNA: TGTGCCAGCAACCAGGACCTCCCCCCCTACGAGCAGTACTTC
CDR3: CASNQDLPPYEQYF

J: TRBJ2-3
V: TRBV4-3
size: few
D: NA
DNA: TGCGCCAGCAGCCACCCCGGACTGACAGATACGCAGTATTTT
CDR3: CASSHPGLTDTQYF